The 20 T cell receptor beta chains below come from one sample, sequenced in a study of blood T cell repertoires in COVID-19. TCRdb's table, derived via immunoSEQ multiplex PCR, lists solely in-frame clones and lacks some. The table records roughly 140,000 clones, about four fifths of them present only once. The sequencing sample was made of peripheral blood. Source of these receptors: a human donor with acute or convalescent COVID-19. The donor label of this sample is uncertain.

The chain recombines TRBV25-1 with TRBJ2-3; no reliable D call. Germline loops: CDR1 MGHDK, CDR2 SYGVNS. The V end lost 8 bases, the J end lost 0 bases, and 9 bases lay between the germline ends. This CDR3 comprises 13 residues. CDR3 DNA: TGTGCCAGCCGAGCAGCGAGCACAGATACGCAGTATTTT. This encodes CASRAASTDTQYF. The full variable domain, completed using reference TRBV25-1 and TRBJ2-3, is EADIYQTPRYLVIGTGKKITLECSQTMGHDKMYWYQQDPGMELHLIHYSYGVNSTEKGDLSSESTVSRIRTEHFPLTLESARPSHTSQYLCASRAASTDTQYFGPGTRLTVL.

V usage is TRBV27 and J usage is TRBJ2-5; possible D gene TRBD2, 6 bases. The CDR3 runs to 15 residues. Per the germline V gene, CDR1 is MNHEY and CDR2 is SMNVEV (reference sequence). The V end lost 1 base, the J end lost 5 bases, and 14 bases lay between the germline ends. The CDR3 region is CASSLFSGAGETQYF. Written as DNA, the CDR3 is TGTGCCAGCAGTTTATTCTCCGGGGCGGGGGAGACCCAGTACTTC.

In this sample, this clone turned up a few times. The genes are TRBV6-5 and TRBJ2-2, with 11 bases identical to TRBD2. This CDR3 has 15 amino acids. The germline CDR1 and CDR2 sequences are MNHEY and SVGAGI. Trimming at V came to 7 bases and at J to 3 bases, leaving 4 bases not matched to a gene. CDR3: CASTWGLADTGELFF. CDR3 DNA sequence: TGTGCCAGCACTTGGGGACTAGCGGACACCGGGGAGCTGTTTTTT.

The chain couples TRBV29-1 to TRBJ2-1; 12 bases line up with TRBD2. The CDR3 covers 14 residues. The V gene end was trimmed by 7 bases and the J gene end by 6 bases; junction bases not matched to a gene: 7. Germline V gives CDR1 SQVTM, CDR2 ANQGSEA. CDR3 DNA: TGCAGCGGGGGACTAGCGGGTGGGAGCAATGAGCAGTTCTTC. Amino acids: CSGGLAGGSNEQFF.

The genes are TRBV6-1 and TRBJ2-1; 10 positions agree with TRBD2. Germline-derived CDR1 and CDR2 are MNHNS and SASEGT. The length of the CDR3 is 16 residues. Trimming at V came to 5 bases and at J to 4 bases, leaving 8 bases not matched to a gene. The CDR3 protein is CASSKGLAVMYNEQFF. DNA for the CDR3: TGTGCCAGCAGTAAAGGACTAGCGGTGATGTACAATGAGCAGTTCTTC.

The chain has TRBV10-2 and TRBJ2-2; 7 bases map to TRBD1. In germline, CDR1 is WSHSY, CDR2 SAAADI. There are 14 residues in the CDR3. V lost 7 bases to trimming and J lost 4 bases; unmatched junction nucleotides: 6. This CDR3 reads CASNDRVVTGELFF. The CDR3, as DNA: TGCGCCAGCAATGACAGGGTCGTCACCGGGGAGCTGTTTTTT.

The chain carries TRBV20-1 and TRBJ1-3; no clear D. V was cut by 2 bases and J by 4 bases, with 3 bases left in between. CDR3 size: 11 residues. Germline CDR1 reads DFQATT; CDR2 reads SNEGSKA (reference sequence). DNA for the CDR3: TGCAGTGCTAGATCGGGAAACACCATATATTTT. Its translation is CSARSGNTIYF.

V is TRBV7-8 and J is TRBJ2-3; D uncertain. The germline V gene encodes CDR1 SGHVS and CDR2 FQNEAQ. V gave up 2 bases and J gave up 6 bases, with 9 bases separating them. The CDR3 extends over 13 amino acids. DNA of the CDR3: TGTGCCAGCAGCTTAATGGCTTCGGATACGCAGTATTTT. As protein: CASSLMASDTQYF.

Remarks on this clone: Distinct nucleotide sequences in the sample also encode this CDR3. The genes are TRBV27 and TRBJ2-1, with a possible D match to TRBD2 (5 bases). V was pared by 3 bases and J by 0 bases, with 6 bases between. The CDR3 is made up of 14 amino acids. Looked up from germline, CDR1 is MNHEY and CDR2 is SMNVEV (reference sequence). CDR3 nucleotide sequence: TGTGCCAGCAGTTTGGGGAGCTCCTACAATGAGCAGTTCTTC. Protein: CASSLGSSYNEQFF.

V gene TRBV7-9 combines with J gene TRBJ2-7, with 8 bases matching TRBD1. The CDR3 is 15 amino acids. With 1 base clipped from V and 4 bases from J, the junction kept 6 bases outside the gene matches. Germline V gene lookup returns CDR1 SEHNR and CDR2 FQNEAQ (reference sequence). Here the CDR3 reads CASSLGGTGRYEQYF. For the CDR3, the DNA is TGTGCCAGCAGCTTAGGGGGGACAGGTCGATACGAGCAGTACTTC. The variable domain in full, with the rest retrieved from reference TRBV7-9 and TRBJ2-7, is DTGVSQNPRHKITKRGQNVTFRCDPISEHNRLYWYRQTLGQGPEFLTYFQNEAQLEKSRLLSDRFSAERPKGSFSTLEIQRTEQGDSAMYLCASSLGGTGRYEQYFGPGTRLTVT.

The chain's CDR3 is CASSSRGGTLVEQYF. The CDR3 coding sequence is TGTGCCAGCAGCTCTCGGGGGGGTACTCTAGTCGAGCAGTACTTC. V usage is TRBV5-4 and J usage is TRBJ2-7, with 8 bases lining up with TRBD2. The V gene end was trimmed by 3 bases and the J gene end by 6 bases; junction bases not matched to a gene: 11. This CDR3 is built from 15 residues. CDR1 is SGHNT, CDR2 YYREEE, per germline (reference sequence). Together with reference TRBV5-4 and TRBJ2-7, the CDR3 gives the full variable domain: ETGVTQSPTHLIKTRGQQVTLRCSSQSGHNTVSWYQQALGQGPQFIFQYYREEENGRGNFPPRFSGLQFPNYSSELNVNALELDDSALYLCASSSRGGTLVEQYFGPGTRLTVT.

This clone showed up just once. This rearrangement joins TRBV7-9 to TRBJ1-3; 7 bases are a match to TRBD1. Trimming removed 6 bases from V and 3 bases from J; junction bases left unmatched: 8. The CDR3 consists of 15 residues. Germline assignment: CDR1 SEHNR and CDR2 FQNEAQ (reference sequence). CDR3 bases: TGTGCCAGCAGTCTGGGACAGAGCGGTGGAAACACCATATATTTT. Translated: CASSLGQSGGNTIYF.

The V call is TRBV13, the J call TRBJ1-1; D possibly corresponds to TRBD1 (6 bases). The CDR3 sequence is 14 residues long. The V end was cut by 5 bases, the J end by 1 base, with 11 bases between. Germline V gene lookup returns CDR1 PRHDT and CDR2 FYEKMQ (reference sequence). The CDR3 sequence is CASSNTRGNTEAFF. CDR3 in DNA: TGTGCCAGCAGCAATACCAGGGGGAACACTGAAGCTTTCTTT.

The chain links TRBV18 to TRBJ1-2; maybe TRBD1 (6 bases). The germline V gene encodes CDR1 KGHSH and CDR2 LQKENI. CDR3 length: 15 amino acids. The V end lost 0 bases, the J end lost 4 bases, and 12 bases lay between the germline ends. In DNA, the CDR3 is TGTGCCAGCTCACCACCAAAGACAGGCAGCTATGGCTACACCTTC. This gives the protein CASSPPKTGSYGYTF.

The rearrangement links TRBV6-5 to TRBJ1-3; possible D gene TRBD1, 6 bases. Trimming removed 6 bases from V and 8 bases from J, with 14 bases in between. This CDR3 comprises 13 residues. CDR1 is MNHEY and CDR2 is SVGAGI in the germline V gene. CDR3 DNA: TGTGCCAGCAGAGCCGGGGGGCTCGACACCATATATTTT. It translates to CASRAGGLDTIYF.

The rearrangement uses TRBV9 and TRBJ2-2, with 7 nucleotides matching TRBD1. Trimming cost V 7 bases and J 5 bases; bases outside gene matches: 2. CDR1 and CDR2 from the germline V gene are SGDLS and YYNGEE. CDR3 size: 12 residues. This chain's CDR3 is CASSRGTGELFF. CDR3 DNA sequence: TGTGCCAGCTCCAGGGGGACCGGGGAGCTGTTTTTT.

The CDR3 protein is CAWSYRVAKNIQYF. CDR3 in DNA: TGTGCCTGGAGCTACCGAGTAGCCAAAAACATTCAGTACTTC. The rearrangement uses TRBV30 and TRBJ2-4; unclear D gene. The CDR3 contains 14 residues. Germline CDR1 is GTSNPN and CDR2 is SVGIG (reference sequence). Trimming pared 3 bases from V and 0 bases from J, leaving 9 bases between.

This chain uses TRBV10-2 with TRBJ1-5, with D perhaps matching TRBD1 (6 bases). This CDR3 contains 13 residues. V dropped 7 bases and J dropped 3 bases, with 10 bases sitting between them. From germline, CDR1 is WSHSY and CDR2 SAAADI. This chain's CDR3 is CASKGGDNQPQHF. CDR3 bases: TGCGCCAGCAAAGGGGGGGACAATCAGCCCCAGCATTTT.

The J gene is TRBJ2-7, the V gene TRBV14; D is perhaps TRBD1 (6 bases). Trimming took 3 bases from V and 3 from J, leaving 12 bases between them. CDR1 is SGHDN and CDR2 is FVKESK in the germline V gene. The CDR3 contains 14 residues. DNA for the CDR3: TGTGCCAGCAGCCATCCTGGACAGAACTACGAGCAGTACTTC. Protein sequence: CASSHPGQNYEQYF.

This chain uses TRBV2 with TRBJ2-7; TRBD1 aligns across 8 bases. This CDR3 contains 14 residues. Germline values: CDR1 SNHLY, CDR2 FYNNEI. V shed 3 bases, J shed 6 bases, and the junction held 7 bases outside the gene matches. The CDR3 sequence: CASSESGGWGEQYV. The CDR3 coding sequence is TGTGCCAGCAGTGAGTCAGGGGGCTGGGGCGAGCAGTACGTC.